This T cell receptor (beta chain) emerged from a study of shared clonotypes between healthy human individuals. Donation came from healthy HIV-negative adults that had no recent acute infections or vaccinations. This CDR3 comprises 14 residues. Germline V gene lookup returns CDR1 MDHEN and CDR2 SYDVKM. V was cut by 4 bases and J by 2 bases, with 11 bases left in between. TCRdb's table, derived via immunoSEQ multiplex PCR, lists solely in-frame clones and lacks some. The data contain around 700,000 clones, about three quarters of them singletons. This chain links TRBV28 with TRBJ1-1, with D hard to call. Sequenced material: memory CD4+ T cells sorted from blood. Subset: CD45RA-negative fraction. The clonotype was recovered from a woman aged 25-40 years in good health. The CDR3 region has the DNA TGTGCCAGCAGTTCCCACATTCTAAACACTGAAGCTTTCTTT. Translated: CASSSHILNTEAFF.